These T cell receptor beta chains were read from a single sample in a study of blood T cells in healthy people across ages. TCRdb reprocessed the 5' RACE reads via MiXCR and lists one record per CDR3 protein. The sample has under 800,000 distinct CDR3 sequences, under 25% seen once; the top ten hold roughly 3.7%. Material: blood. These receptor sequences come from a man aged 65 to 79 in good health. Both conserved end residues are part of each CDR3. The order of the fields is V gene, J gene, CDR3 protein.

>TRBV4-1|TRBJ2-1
CASSQGRTSGSGFYNEQFF
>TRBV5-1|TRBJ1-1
CASSSETPNTEAFF
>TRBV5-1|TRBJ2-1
CASSLAAGFEGDEQFF
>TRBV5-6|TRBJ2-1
CASSLSPTLSYNEQFF
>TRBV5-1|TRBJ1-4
CASSIGTGRGEKLFF
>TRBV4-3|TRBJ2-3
CASSQTRTSTDTQYF
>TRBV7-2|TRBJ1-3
CASSPDSGNTIYF
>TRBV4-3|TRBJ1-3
CASSQDWGHASGNTIYF
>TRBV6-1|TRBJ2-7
CASTKGDRGSYEQYF
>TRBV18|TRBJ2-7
CASSHKDRDEQYF
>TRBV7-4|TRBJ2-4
CASPFPPGQLALGAKNIQYF
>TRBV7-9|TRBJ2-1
CASSLTEGNGHEQFF
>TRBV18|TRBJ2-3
CASSRNEGTQYF
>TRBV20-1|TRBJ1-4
CSAPNPGQRNEKLFF
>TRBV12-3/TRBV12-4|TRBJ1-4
CASSPISGGGEKLFF
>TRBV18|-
CASSQASGNFPYEQYF
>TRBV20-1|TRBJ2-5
CSALWTGQEIQYF
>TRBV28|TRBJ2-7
CASSLVGTRSSYEQYF
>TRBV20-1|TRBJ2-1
CSARDPQGRESYEQFF
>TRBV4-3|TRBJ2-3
CASSQDRASTDTQYF
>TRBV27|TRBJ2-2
CASSHGRNTGELFF
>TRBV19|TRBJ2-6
CATRESGANVLTF